This T cell receptor (beta chain) was profiled in a study of control samples from healthy donors and cancer patients. Here immunoSEQ multiplex PCR was the method, and the copy in TCRdb shows in-frame clones only, minus some. This sample yields 90,000 or so clones, of which roughly nine tenths are seen a single time; 6% to 9.5% belongs to the top ten. This clone is a singleton in its sample. The TCR was taken from an older woman in good health. The sample was blood.

In nucleotides, the CDR3 is TGCAGCGTAGGGACAAACCTACAAGAGACCCAGTACTTC. It specifies CSVGTNLQETQYF. The V call is TRBV29-1, the J call TRBJ2-5; maybe TRBD1 (6 bases). Deletions cut 6 bases from V and 2 bases from J, with 13 bases between. Germline V lookup: CDR1 SQVTM, CDR2 ANQGSEA. The CDR3 is 13 residues long. Combining the CDR3 with reference TRBV29-1 and TRBJ2-5 gives the whole variable domain SAVISQKPSRDICQRGTSLTIQCQVDSQVTMMFWYRQQPGQSLTLIATANQGSEATYESGFVIDKFPISRPNLTFSTLTVSNMSPEDSSIYLCSVGTNLQETQYFGPGTRLLVL.